Presented here are 20 T cell receptor beta chains from one specimen sequenced in a study of blood T cells in healthy people across ages. Through a sample-barcoded 5' primer and a J-beta primer mix, a second PCR was run for roughly 6 to 12 cycles. TCRdb redid the calling of the 5' RACE reads with MiXCR, one entry per CDR3 protein. The sample carries about 810,000 distinct CDR3 sequences, 30% to 45% recorded once. Sequenced: blood. These receptors all come from a man aged 18 to 29 in good health.

There are many counts of this clonotype. The CDR3 loop is CASSPGQSQLPTQYF. CDR3 bases: TGTGCCAGCAGCCCTGGACAGTCCCAACTCCCTACGCAGTATTTT. The chain uses TRBV12-3 or TRBV12-4 and TRBJ2-3; D is possibly TRBD1 (6 bases). V lost 6 bases to trimming and J lost 8 bases, with 21 bases between them. The CDR3 is 15 amino acids.

Comments on this clonotype: The DNA is omitted, as the CDR3 cannot be located on it reliably, and the CDR3 follows TCRdb's listing. This chain connects TRBV27 to TRBJ1-6. Germline V gene data show CDR1 as MNHEY and CDR2 as SMNVEV (reference sequence). The length of the CDR3 is 15 amino acids, counting both ends. This chain's CDR3 is CASSSSTGRGSPLHF.

The chain combines TRBV20-1 with TRBJ1-5; 7 positions agree with TRBD1. This CDR3 is built from 14 residues. CDR1 and CDR2 (germline): DFQATT, SNEGSKA (reference sequence). V shed 5 bases, J shed 7 bases, and the junction held 11 bases outside the gene matches. The CDR3 loop reads CSAPPTGVSQPQHF. The CDR3 DNA follows: TGCAGTGCTCCCCCAACAGGGGTTAGCCAGCCCCAGCATTTT.

This clonotype came up once. Compared with germline, one end of the junction differs, possibly owing to a read error. J is TRBJ2-7 and V is TRBV12-3 or TRBV12-4; no reliable D call. The CDR3 is 14 amino acids. The CDR3 loop is CASSLAALVYKQYF. CDR3 DNA sequence: TGTGCCAGCAGTTTGGCCGCGCTTGTCTACAAGCAGTACTTC.

This clonotype appeared once. This rearrangement joins TRBV10-3 to TRBJ1-1; weak D call: TRBD1 (5 bases). Between the trimmed V and J ends, which lost 3 bases and 0 bases, there was a span of 11 bases. Germline V CDR1 and CDR2: ENHRY, SYGVKD. The CDR3 runs to 15 residues. Here the CDR3 DNA reads TGTGCCATCAGTGATGCACCAGGGTTGAACACTGAAGCTTTCTTT. This translates into CAISDAPGLNTEAFF.

With regard to this clonotype: A much larger clonotype is one base distant, so this may be a read error. The chain has TRBV7-2 and TRBJ2-1, with D unresolved. Germline CDR1 is SGHTA and CDR2 is FQGNSA. The CDR3 extends over 14 amino acids. V dropped 1 base and J dropped 10 bases, with 14 bases sitting between them. For the CDR3, the DNA is TGTGCCAGCAGCTTAGGGCCGTTCTCCTACGAGCAGTTCTTC. This gives the protein CASSLGPFSYEQFF.

V gene TRBV29-1 combines with J gene TRBJ2-7; D not resolved. Germline CDR1 reads SQVTM; CDR2 reads ANQGSEA. Between the trimmed V and J ends, which lost 6 bases and 2 bases, there was a span of 11 bases. The CDR3 sequence is 12 residues long. CDR3 nucleotides: TGCAGCGTAACGTTGGGCCCCTACGAGCAGTACTTC. Residues: CSVTLGPYEQYF.

V usage is TRBV7-9 and J usage is TRBJ2-7, with D perhaps TRBD2 (6 bases). Looked up from germline, CDR1 is SEHNR and CDR2 is FQNEAQ (reference sequence). V lost 6 bases and J 0 bases, leaving 21 bases between the germline ends. CDR3 length equals 17 residues. CDR3 in DNA: TGTGCCAGCAGTCCTCACGTCGGGCGGGGCCACTCCTACGAGCAGTACTTC. It yields the protein CASSPHVGRGHSYEQYF.

V usage is TRBV21-1 and J usage is TRBJ2-5. TRBV21-1 is termed a pseudogene. The CDR3 length is 13 residues. CDR3 coding DNA: TGTGCCAGCAGCAAAGAACAGCCAGAGACCCAGTACTTC. It codes for CASSKEQPETQYF.

This chain connects TRBV2 to TRBJ1-1, with D uncertain. The CDR3 sequence is 15 residues long. V was shortened by 5 bases and J by 1 base, with 14 bases between the two germline ends. Looked up from germline, CDR1 is SNHLY and CDR2 is FYNNEI. The CDR3: CASSFFPPWNTEAFF. CDR3 DNA sequence: TGTGCCAGCAGTTTCTTCCCGCCCTGGAACACTGAAGCTTTCTTT.

This CDR3 is CSVGRERGGELFF. CDR3 coding DNA: TGCAGCGTTGGTAGGGAGCGAGGCGGGGAGCTGTTTTTT. This chain uses TRBV29-1 with TRBJ2-2; TRBD2 might be the D (5 bases). Germline lookup yields CDR1 SQVTM and CDR2 ANQGSEA. This CDR3 has 13 amino acids. V lost 4 bases and J lost 7, with 13 bases in between.

The sample holds a few counts of this clonotype. The chain links TRBV4-1 to TRBJ1-5; tentative D call: TRBD1 (5 bases). The CDR3 runs 16 residues. CDR1 and CDR2 from the germline V gene are MGHRA and YSYEKL. V lost 1 base and J lost 3, with 13 bases in between. The CDR3 DNA reads TGCGCCAGCAGCCAAGGGGGCAGGGTACTCAATCAGCCCCAGCATTTT. Amino acid sequence: CASSQGGRVLNQPQHF.

This chain connects TRBV4-2 to TRBJ2-4; D is unresolved. This CDR3 has 14 amino acids. Germline values: CDR1 LGHNA, CDR2 YNFKEQ. With 0 bases removed from V and 5 bases from J, the gap between germline ends came to 8 bases. CDR3 in amino acids: CASSQERVENIQYF. CDR3 DNA: TGTGCCAGCAGCCAAGAAAGGGTGGAAAACATTCAGTACTTC.

The table lists this clonotype with many counts. The rearrangement links TRBV2 to TRBJ2-3; D remains unclear. The V gene's germline CDR1 is SNHLY and CDR2 FYNNEI. V shed 3 bases and J shed 5 bases, with 9 bases lying between them. The CDR3 sequence is 13 residues long. The CDR3 sequence is CASSDSDQDTQYF. CDR3 nucleotide sequence: TGTGCCAGCAGTGATTCGGACCAAGATACGCAGTATTTT.

V is TRBV6-4 and J is TRBJ2-1, with 8 bases that match TRBD2. Germline assignment: CDR1 MRHNA and CDR2 SNTAGT. CDR3 size: 15 residues. The ends lost 3 bases at V and 2 bases at J; junction bases unmatched: 3. The CDR3 DNA is TGTGCCAGCAGTGAGGGACTAGACCCCTACAATGAGCAGTTCTTC. This gives the protein CASSEGLDPYNEQFF.

This clonotype was detected only a few times. The V gene is TRBV7-2, the J gene TRBJ2-1; possibly TRBD2 for D (6 bases). Trimming cost V 5 bases and J 7 bases, with 18 bases left between them. The CDR3 sequence is 15 residues long. Germline lookup yields CDR1 SGHTA and CDR2 FQGNSA. CDR3 sequence: CASSLMAGLGNEQFF. In DNA, the CDR3 is TGTGCCAGCAGCCTAATGGCGGGGCTCGGGAATGAGCAGTTCTTC.

V usage is TRBV28 and J usage is TRBJ2-6; D is uncertain. V was cut by 4 bases and J by 0 bases, with 7 bases left in between. Germline CDR1 is MDHEN and CDR2 is SYDVKM. The CDR3 extends over 15 amino acids. DNA for the CDR3: TGTGCCAGCAGTTCAACAGCCTCTGGGGCCAACGTCCTGACTTTC. This translates into CASSSTASGANVLTF.

The rearrangement links TRBV4-1 to TRBJ2-5, with D perhaps TRBD2 (7 bases). The V gene lost 1 base and the J gene lost 5 bases, with 14 bases spanning the gap. CDR3 length equals 15 residues. CDR1 is MGHRA, CDR2 YSYEKL, per germline. The CDR3: CASSQAGGRSETQYF. The CDR3 DNA follows: TGCGCCAGCAGCCAAGCCGGGGGGCGCAGCGAGACCCAGTACTTC.

This clonotype was observed at least ten times. The chain joins TRBV20-1 to TRBJ2-1; 10 bases agree with TRBD2. This CDR3 is built from 16 residues. Trimming removed 1 base from V and 0 bases from J; junction bases left unmatched: 3. Germline V gene data show CDR1 as DFQATT and CDR2 as SNEGSKA (reference sequence). CDR3: CSARGLAGASYNEQFF. For the CDR3, the DNA is TGCAGTGCTAGAGGGCTAGCGGGGGCCTCCTACAATGAGCAGTTCTTC.

This clonotype has only a few counts. This rearrangement joins TRBV5-1 to TRBJ1-5; D uncertain. V lost 4 bases, J lost 5 bases, and 13 bases lay in between. CDR3 length equals 14 residues. CDR1 and CDR2 from the germline V gene are SGHRS and YFSETQ. This CDR3 is CASSPNGGDQPQHF. Here the CDR3 DNA reads TGCGCCAGCAGCCCCAACGGCGGCGATCAGCCCCAGCATTTT.